Listed here are 31 T cell receptor beta chains from one sample, sequenced in a study of blood T cell repertoires in COVID-19. The table came from immunoSEQ multiplex PCR; TCRdb's copy has only in-frame clones and leaves some out. The sample has about 130,000 clones; 87% are singletons. The sequencing sample was made of peripheral blood. The receptors stem from a woman aged 55-75 years with acute or convalescent COVID-19.

The chain uses TRBV5-1 and TRBJ1-1; possible D gene TRBD1, 6 bases. Trimming removed 0 bases from V and 8 bases from J, with 11 bases in between. The germline V gene has CDR1 SGHRS and CDR2 YFSETQ. This CDR3 has 13 amino acids. The CDR3 region is CASSLADTGEAFF. Here the CDR3 DNA reads TGCGCCAGCAGCTTGGCCGACACAGGGGAAGCTTTCTTT.

This chain links TRBV29-1 with TRBJ1-4, with 10 bases fitting TRBD1. CDR1 is SQVTM, CDR2 ANQGSEA, per germline. V lost 2 bases to trimming and J lost 8 bases; unmatched junction nucleotides: 5. The CDR3 extends over 14 amino acids. The CDR3 is CSVEQRTGGEKLFF. DNA for the CDR3: TGCAGCGTTGAACAGAGGACAGGGGGGGAAAAACTGTTTTTT.

J is TRBJ1-5 and V is TRBV28; 8 bases align to TRBD1. This CDR3 is built from 16 residues. Germline CDR1 MDHEN, CDR2 SYDVKM. Unmatched junction bases numbered 9, after V lost 2 bases and J lost 6 bases. CDR3 protein: CASSLVIGQGGQPQHF. DNA of the CDR3: TGTGCCAGCAGTTTAGTGATCGGACAGGGCGGTCAGCCCCAGCATTTT.

This chain connects TRBV30 to TRBJ1-2; TRBD1 matches 7 bases. V lost 1 base and J lost 5; bases outside the gene matches: 4. CDR3 size: 13 residues. Germline loops: CDR1 GTSNPN, CDR2 SVGIG (reference sequence). The CDR3 bases are TGTGCCTGGAGTGAACAGGGGATGTATGGCTACACCTTC. It translates to CAWSEQGMYGYTF. Drawing the rest from reference TRBV30 and TRBJ1-2, the complete variable domain is SQTIHQWPATLVQPVGSPLSLECTVEGTSNPNLYWYRQAAGRGLQLLFYSVGIGQISSEVPQNLSASRPQDRQFILSSKKLLLSDSGFYLCAWSEQGMYGYTFGSGTRLTVV.

The V and J genes are TRBV5-4 and TRBJ1-4; 9 nucleotides match TRBD1. The V gene's germline CDR1 is SGHNT and CDR2 YYREEE (reference sequence). The length of the CDR3 is 15 residues. With V trimmed by 3 bases and J by 6 bases, 6 bases remained unmatched. The CDR3 here is CASSSMTGGDEKLFF. CDR3 sequence (DNA): TGTGCCAGCAGCTCTATGACAGGGGGAGATGAAAAACTGTTTTTT.

V usage is TRBV7-9 and J usage is TRBJ1-1; 9 positions agree with TRBD1. V dropped 5 bases and J dropped 2; count of bases not matched to a gene: 6. This CDR3 contains 15 residues. Germline V CDR1 and CDR2: SEHNR, FQNEAQ (reference sequence). The CDR3 here is CASSPRTGDNTEAFF. The DNA of the CDR3 is TGTGCCAGCAGCCCGAGGACAGGGGATAACACTGAAGCTTTCTTT.

V gene TRBV9 combines with J gene TRBJ2-3; a possible D gene is TRBD2 (5 bases). Trimming took 1 base from V and 3 from J, leaving 12 bases between them. The CDR3 contains 15 residues. Germline CDR1 reads SGDLS; CDR2 reads YYNGEE. The CDR3 sequence is CASSVTIGDTDTQYF. The CDR3, as DNA: TGTGCCAGCAGCGTAACGATCGGGGATACAGATACGCAGTATTTT.

V is TRBV7-3 and J is TRBJ1-1, with 8 positions matching TRBD1. V was pared by 5 bases and J by 4 bases, with 3 bases of the junction left unmatched. CDR1 is SGHTA, CDR2 FQGTGA, per germline. The CDR3 covers 13 residues. The chain's CDR3 is CASSPGTGTEAFF. In DNA, the CDR3 is TGTGCCAGCAGCCCAGGGACAGGCACTGAAGCTTTCTTT.

The gene calls are TRBV11-3 and TRBJ1-2; weak D call: TRBD1 (6 bases). V lost 1 base to trimming and J lost 4 bases, with 13 bases between them. This CDR3 has 15 residues. CDR1 SGHNT and CDR2 YENEEA come from the germline V gene. The chain's CDR3 is CASSLAPDSLYGYTF. The CDR3 DNA reads TGTGCCAGCAGCTTAGCCCCGGACAGTCTCTATGGCTACACCTTC.

The chain carries TRBV18 and TRBJ1-1; a weak D match, TRBD1 (5 bases). V dropped 5 bases and J dropped 3 bases, with 10 bases sitting between them. This CDR3 is built from 13 residues. From germline, CDR1 is KGHSH and CDR2 LQKENI. The CDR3 protein is CASSTQQDTEAFF. The CDR3 DNA reads as TGTGCCAGCTCAACCCAACAGGACACTGAAGCTTTCTTT.

The V call is TRBV10-2, the J call TRBJ2-7; D possibly corresponds to TRBD2 (6 bases). The CDR3 sequence is 13 residues long. V was pared by 5 bases and J by 3 bases, with 11 bases between. Germline V CDR1 and CDR2: WSHSY, SAAADI. The CDR3 DNA reads as TGCGCCAGCAGTCGGGCTAGCGACTACGAGCAGTACGTC. Its translation is CASSRASDYEQYV.

The V and J genes are TRBV18 and TRBJ1-6; 8 nucleotides agree with TRBD1. CDR3 size: 15 residues. The germline V gene encodes CDR1 KGHSH and CDR2 LQKENI. After removal of 6 bases from V and 9 bases from J, the junction contained 10 bases not matched to a gene. CDR3 sequence: CASSAGQGGSSPLHF. As DNA, the CDR3 is TGTGCCAGCTCCGCAGGACAGGGAGGAAGTTCACCCCTCCACTTT. The entire variable domain, with the rest obtained from reference TRBV18 and TRBJ1-6, is as follows: NAGVMQNPRHLVRRRGQEARLRCSPMKGHSHVYWYRQLPEEGLKFMVYLQKENIIDESGMPKERFSAEFPKEGPSILRIQQVVRGDSAAYFCASSAGQGGSSPLHFGNGTRLTVT.

In DNA form, the CDR3 reads TGTGCCAGCAACGACGAACAGGGGGCGTGCCACTTT. This translates into CASNDEQGACHF. V gene TRBV6-5 combines with J gene TRBJ1-6, with 9 nucleotides matching TRBD1. CDR3 length: 12 amino acids. Germline-derived CDR1 and CDR2 are MNHEY and SVGAGI. Trimming removed 7 bases from V and 18 bases from J; junction bases left unmatched: 10.

CDR3 sequence: CASSVTSGTDTQYF. The CDR3 region has the DNA TGTGCCAGCAGCGTAACTAGCGGCACAGATACGCAGTATTTT. The chain uses TRBV9 and TRBJ2-3; 7 bases match TRBD2. CDR3 length: 14 amino acids. The J segment lost 1 base and the V segment lost 1 base, leaving 0 bases of the junction unmatched. The germline V gene has CDR1 SGDLS and CDR2 YYNGEE.

The CDR3 DNA reads as TGTGCCAGCAGCCCCGGACAGCGAGGGACCGGGGAGCTGTTTTTT. It specifies CASSPGQRGTGELFF. The gene calls are TRBV7-9 and TRBJ2-2, with D maybe TRBD1 (6 bases). Germline CDR1 SEHNR, CDR2 FQNEAQ (reference sequence). Trimming left V 5 bases short and J 5 bases short, with 15 bases between. The CDR3 totals 15 residues. The full variable domain, completed using reference TRBV7-9 and TRBJ2-2, is DTGVSQNPRHKITKRGQNVTFRCDPISEHNRLYWYRQTLGQGPEFLTYFQNEAQLEKSRLLSDRFSAERPKGSFSTLEIQRTEQGDSAMYLCASSPGQRGTGELFFGEGSRLTVL.

This clone was counted a single time. This chain connects TRBV29-1 to TRBJ2-1, with TRBD2 identical over 13 bases. J gave up 9 bases and V 3 bases, and 2 bases lay outside the gene matches. CDR3 length equals 13 residues. Germline loops: CDR1 SQVTM, CDR2 ANQGSEA. CDR3 loop: CSVETSGRPEQFF. CDR3 DNA sequence: TGCAGCGTTGAGACTAGCGGGAGGCCTGAGCAGTTCTTC.

This clone came up once. The rearrangement joins TRBV5-5 to TRBJ1-4; maybe TRBD1 (5 bases). Trimming pared 2 bases from V and 3 bases from J, leaving 8 bases between. Per the germline V gene, CDR1 is SGHKS and CDR2 is YYEKEE (reference sequence). This CDR3 contains 14 residues. CDR3 sequence (DNA): TGTGCCAGCAGCTTAGACAGCGCTAATGAAAAACTGTTTTTT. This sequence encodes CASSLDSANEKLFF.

The chain employs TRBV15 and TRBJ2-1; a possible D gene is TRBD2 (5 bases). Germline loops: CDR1 LNHNV, CDR2 YYDKDF (reference sequence). Trimming left V 1 base short and J 8 bases short, with 9 bases between. This CDR3 has 13 amino acids. CDR3 protein: CATSRARVDEQFF. The CDR3, as DNA: TGTGCCACCAGCAGAGCGCGGGTTGATGAGCAGTTCTTC.

V usage is TRBV7-8 and J usage is TRBJ2-1, with a weak D call TRBD2 (6 bases). CDR1 and CDR2 from the germline V gene are SGHVS and FQNEAQ. Trimming stripped 6 bases from V and 7 bases from J, with 16 bases between. The length of the CDR3 is 14 residues. The CDR3 DNA reads TGTGCCAGCAGAGTCTCCGGGACTTTGAATGAGCAGTTCTTC. This gives the protein CASRVSGTLNEQFF.

This chain links TRBV5-1 with TRBJ1-1; D perhaps matches TRBD1 (6 bases). Trimming cost V 1 base and J 3 bases, with 10 bases left between them. Germline values: CDR1 SGHRS, CDR2 YFSETQ. CDR3 size: 14 residues. CDR3 protein: CASSLLQGDTEAFF. The CDR3 DNA is TGCGCCAGCAGCTTGCTACAGGGAGACACTGAAGCTTTCTTT.

The chain links TRBV15 to TRBJ1-4; D possibly corresponds to TRBD1 (5 bases). Looked up from germline, CDR1 is LNHNV and CDR2 is YYDKDF (reference sequence). The ends were cut back, 0 bases at V and 4 bases at J, with 27 bases in the middle. CDR3 length: 21 residues. The CDR3, as DNA: TGTGCCACCAGCAGAGATCCAGCCTCGACGGGGGGGGGACTCCTTAATGAAAAACTGTTTTTT. It is translated as CATSRDPASTGGGLLNEKLFF.

The chain links TRBV7-2 to TRBJ2-1; 9 bases match TRBD2. The CDR3 contains 17 residues. The V gene end was trimmed by 5 bases and the J gene end by 5 bases; junction bases not matched to a gene: 13. Germline V gene lookup returns CDR1 SGHTA and CDR2 FQGNSA. CDR3 in DNA: TGTGCCAGCAGCCCCCGGGGCGGCGGGACTAGCCACAATGAGCAGTTCTTC. Translation gives CASSPRGGGTSHNEQFF.

The chain carries TRBV7-6 and TRBJ2-1, with a possible D match to TRBD2 (6 bases). Between the trimmed V and J ends, which lost 1 base and 8 bases, there was a span of 15 bases. CDR3 length: 15 residues. Germline values: CDR1 SGHVS, CDR2 FNYEAQ. The CDR3 protein is CASSLGVGGIDEQFF. CDR3 DNA sequence: TGTGCCAGCAGCTTAGGAGTGGGAGGTATAGATGAGCAGTTCTTC.

The chain couples TRBV6-4 to TRBJ2-7, with 9 bases fitting TRBD2. V trimming: 1 base; J trimming: 5 bases; junction bases outside the gene matches: 3. The germline CDR1 and CDR2 sequences are MRHNA and SNTAGT. The length of the CDR3 is 14 residues. The chain's CDR3 is CASSDCGRADEQYV. The CDR3 nucleotides are TGTGCCAGCAGTGACTGCGGGAGGGCCGACGAGCAGTACGTC.

This chain links TRBV2 with TRBJ2-2; D ambiguous. Trimming took off 8 bases at V and 8 bases at J, with 18 bases between the two ends. This CDR3 contains 14 residues. Germline V gives CDR1 SNHLY, CDR2 FYNNEI. DNA for the CDR3: TGTGCCAGCGTGTCCACTCCGGTCACGGGGGAGCTGTTTTTT. As protein: CASVSTPVTGELFF.

This clone was recorded only once. The rearrangement uses TRBV10-2 and TRBJ1-5; 7 nucleotides agree with TRBD1. Germline trimming cut 7 bases from V and 6 bases from J; bases unmatched to any gene: 12. The CDR3 is 15 residues long. CDR1 is WSHSY and CDR2 is SAAADI in the germline V gene. CDR3 DNA sequence: TGCGCCAGCATTCCCGACAGGGTAGGAGGTCAGCCCCAGCATTTT. This gives the protein CASIPDRVGGQPQHF.

The V and J genes are TRBV2 and TRBJ1-1, with D possibly matching TRBD1 (5 bases). The ends were cut back, 2 bases at V and 6 bases at J, with 10 bases in the middle. Germline assignment: CDR1 SNHLY and CDR2 FYNNEI. The CDR3 has 13 residues. The CDR3 here is CASSETPGAEAFF. Here the CDR3 DNA reads TGTGCCAGCAGTGAAACCCCGGGGGCTGAAGCTTTCTTT. Drawing the rest from reference TRBV2 and TRBJ1-1, the complete variable domain is EPEVTQTPSHQVTQMGQEVILRCVPISNHLYFYWYRQILGQKVEFLVSFYNNEISEKSEIFDDQFSVERPDGSNFTLKIRSTKLEDSAMYFCASSETPGAEAFFGQGTRLTVV.

This clone occurred once. A junction boundary mismatches the germline segment, possibly from a read error. The V call is TRBV28, the J call TRBJ2-3; 8 nucleotides align to TRBD2. CDR3 length: 15 amino acids. The germline CDR1 and CDR2 sequences are MDHEN and SYDVKM. CDR3 DNA: TGTGCTAGCAGTTGGGGACTAGAAAGCACAGATACGCAGTATTTT. Translation: CASSWGLESTDTQYF.

This chain connects TRBV28 to TRBJ1-6; TRBD1 might be the D (6 bases). V dropped 5 bases and J dropped 5 bases, with 16 bases sitting between them. CDR3 size: 16 residues. Per the germline V gene, CDR1 is MDHEN and CDR2 is SYDVKM. Written as DNA, the CDR3 is TGTGCCAGCAGTCTCCTCCTTTGGACAGATAATTCACCCCTCCACTTT. Translated: CASSLLLWTDNSPLHF.

The chain couples TRBV28 to TRBJ1-1; TRBD1 is a possible D gene (6 bases). Germline loops: CDR1 MDHEN, CDR2 SYDVKM. CDR3 size: 15 residues. With 4 bases removed from V and 1 base from J, the gap between germline ends came to 13 bases. CDR3 DNA sequence: TGTGCCAGCAGTTCACCCTCGACAGGGAACACTGAAGCTTTCTTT. It is translated as CASSSPSTGNTEAFF.

The chain uses TRBV4-1 and TRBJ1-3, with D tentatively TRBD1 (5 bases). The CDR3 is 15 amino acids. Deletions cut 0 bases from V and 4 bases from J, with 10 bases between. Germline CDR1 is MGHRA and CDR2 is YSYEKL. The CDR3 reads CASSQDLTAGNTIYF. The CDR3 DNA follows: TGCGCCAGCAGCCAAGATTTGACAGCCGGAAACACCATATATTTT.